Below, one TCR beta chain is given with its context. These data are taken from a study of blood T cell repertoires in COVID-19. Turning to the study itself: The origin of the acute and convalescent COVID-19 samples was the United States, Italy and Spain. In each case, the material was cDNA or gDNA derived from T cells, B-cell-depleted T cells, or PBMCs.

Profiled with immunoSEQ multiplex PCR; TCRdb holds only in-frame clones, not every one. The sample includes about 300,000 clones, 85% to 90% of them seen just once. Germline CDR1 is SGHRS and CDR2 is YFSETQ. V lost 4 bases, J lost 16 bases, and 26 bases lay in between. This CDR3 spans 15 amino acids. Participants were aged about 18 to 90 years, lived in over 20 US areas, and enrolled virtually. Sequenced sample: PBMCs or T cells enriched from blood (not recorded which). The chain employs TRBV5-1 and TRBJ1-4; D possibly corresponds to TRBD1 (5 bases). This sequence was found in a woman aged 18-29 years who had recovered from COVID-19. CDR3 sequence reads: CASSELGGDSKGQFF. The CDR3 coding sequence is TGCGCCAGCAGCGAATTGGGGGGAGACTCCAAAGGTCAGTTTTTT. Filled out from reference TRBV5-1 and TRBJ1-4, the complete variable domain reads KAGVTQTPRYLIKTRGQQVTLSCSPISGHRSVSWYQQTPGQGLQFLFEYFSETQRNKGNFPGRFSGRQFSNSRSEMNVSTLELGDSALYLCASSELGGDSKGQFFGSGTQLSVL.